Each of the 10 T cell receptor beta chains below was sequenced from the same sample in a study of control samples from healthy donors and cancer patients. TCRdb's copy holds only in-frame clones and misses some; the assay was immunoSEQ multiplex PCR. The data contain 120,000 or so clones, 85% to 95% of them singletons. Sequenced sample: PBMCs. The origin of the receptors is a man of 80 years or more with head and neck cancer.

The chain is built from TRBV2 and TRBJ2-2; 7 bases map to TRBD2. The junction had 1 base not matched to a gene; V was cut back by 1 base and J by 5 bases. There are 14 residues in the CDR3. Germline CDR1 SNHLY, CDR2 FYNNEI. Written as DNA, the CDR3 is TGTGCCAGCAGTGAAGGACTAGCTACCGGGGAGCTGTTTTTT. Translating gives CASSEGLATGELFF.

The chain is built from TRBV6-5 and TRBJ2-5; D possibly uses TRBD1 or TRBD2 (6 bases each). V shed 8 bases and J shed 5 bases, with 15 bases lying between them. This CDR3 has 13 amino acids. The germline CDR1 and CDR2 sequences are MNHEY and SVGAGI. The CDR3 sequence is CASCRGRWETQYF. As DNA, the CDR3 is TGTGCCAGCTGTCGGGGGCGTTGGGAGACCCAGTACTTC.

Written as DNA, the CDR3 is TGCGCCAGCAGCTCGGGACAGGGTGCTGAAGCTTTCTTT. Translating it yields CASSSGQGAEAFF. This rearrangement joins TRBV5-1 to TRBJ1-1; 9 nucleotides line up with TRBD1. Germline trimming cut 3 bases from V and 6 bases from J; bases unmatched to any gene: 3. CDR3 length: 13 residues. Looked up from germline, CDR1 is SGHRS and CDR2 is YFSETQ.

V is TRBV20-1 and J is TRBJ1-4, with D hard to call. CDR3 length: 14 amino acids. Germline V gene lookup returns CDR1 DFQATT and CDR2 SNEGSKA (reference sequence). V dropped 3 bases and J dropped 6 bases, with 14 bases sitting between them. Written as DNA, the CDR3 is TGCAGTGCTAGTACTGGAGGATCGGATGAAAAACTGTTTTTT. Translating gives CSASTGGSDEKLFF.

Here the CDR3 DNA reads TGTGCCAGCTCACCACCCGGGGATTTCCAAGAGACCCAGTACTTC. Its protein is CASSPPGDFQETQYF. The rearrangement uses TRBV18 and TRBJ2-5; tentative D call: TRBD2 (5 bases). The germline V and J ends were trimmed by 0 bases and 1 base, with 9 bases remaining between them. Germline values: CDR1 KGHSH, CDR2 LQKENI. The CDR3 is made up of 15 amino acids. Combining the CDR3 with reference TRBV18 and TRBJ2-5 gives the whole variable domain NAGVMQNPRHLVRRRGQEARLRCSPMKGHSHVYWYRQLPEEGLKFMVYLQKENIIDESGMPKERFSAEFPKEGPSILRIQQVVRGDSAAYFCASSPPGDFQETQYFGPGTRLLVL.

V gene TRBV27 combines with J gene TRBJ2-1; D is undetermined. Germline values: CDR1 MNHEY, CDR2 SMNVEV (reference sequence). CDR3 length: 16 residues. V lost 3 bases and J 12 bases, leaving 24 bases between the germline ends. The CDR3, as DNA: TGTGCCAGCAGTTTGATCACATCAGTGGGCACGCACGGGCAGTTCTTC. Protein product: CASSLITSVGTHGQFF.

The chain joins TRBV5-1 to TRBJ1-1; 9 bases are a match to TRBD1. This CDR3 is built from 15 residues. The germline V gene has CDR1 SGHRS and CDR2 YFSETQ. Trimming took 2 bases from V and 4 from J; bases not matched to a gene: 6. CDR3 DNA: TGCGCCAGCAGCTTCGAACAGGGGGCGGGCACTGAAGCTTTCTTT. Its translation is CASSFEQGAGTEAFF.

The chain has TRBV5-1 and TRBJ2-1; D gene ambiguous. Trimming left V 0 bases short and J 5 bases short, with 12 bases between. CDR1 SGHRS and CDR2 YFSETQ come from the germline V gene. CDR3 length: 15 residues. The CDR3 region has the DNA TGCGCCAGCAGCTTGGCACCGGGTAGGAACAATGAGCAGTTCTTC. Translated, it gives CASSLAPGRNNEQFF. Full variable domain (rest looked up from reference TRBV5-1 and TRBJ2-1): KAGVTQTPRYLIKTRGQQVTLSCSPISGHRSVSWYQQTPGQGLQFLFEYFSETQRNKGNFPGRFSGRQFSNSRSEMNVSTLELGDSALYLCASSLAPGRNNEQFFGPGTRLTVL.

The rearrangement joins TRBV27 to TRBJ2-7; 8 positions agree with TRBD2. The CDR3 length is 15 residues. Losses at the gene ends were 6 bases for V and 0 bases for J; bases not matched to a gene: 7. CDR1 and CDR2 from the germline V gene are MNHEY and SMNVEV (reference sequence). Here the CDR3 reads CASSLTSAGSYEQYF. CDR3 sequence (DNA): TGTGCCAGCAGCCTGACTAGCGCCGGCTCCTACGAGCAGTACTTC.

This sequence joins TRBV19 and TRBJ1-2, with D uncertain. Per the germline V gene, CDR1 is LNHDA and CDR2 is SQIVND (reference sequence). This CDR3 has 16 residues. With 6 bases removed from V and 6 bases from J, the gap between germline ends came to 23 bases. CDR3 bases: TGTGCCAGTAGCCGATTAGAGGTTGGGGAGACGGATGGCTACACCTTC. Its protein is CASSRLEVGETDGYTF.